This TCR beta chain was documented in a study of blood T cell repertoires in COVID-19. Study information: Specimens from acute and convalescent COVID-19 originated in the United States, Italy and Spain. In each case, the material was cDNA or gDNA derived from T cells, B-cell-depleted T cells, or PBMCs.

The CDR3 is 11 residues long. The V gene lost 3 bases and the J gene lost 4 bases, with 3 bases spanning the gap. Sequenced by immunoSEQ multiplex PCR; TCRdb stores in-frame clones only, minus some. The sample carries 330,000 or so clones, 87% recorded once. While infection was still active, Seattle patients were enrolled and then followed longitudinally. As regards this clone: This same CDR3 is encoded by further DNA sequences in the sample.

The clonotype comes from a man between 25 and 39 years old with COVID-19, enrolled during active disease. Sequenced material: peripheral blood. The chain has TRBV12-3 or TRBV12-4 and TRBJ2-5; no clear D gene. CDR3 in amino acids: CASSFGETQYF. CDR3 in DNA: TGTGCCAGCAGTTTCGGAGAGACCCAGTACTTC.